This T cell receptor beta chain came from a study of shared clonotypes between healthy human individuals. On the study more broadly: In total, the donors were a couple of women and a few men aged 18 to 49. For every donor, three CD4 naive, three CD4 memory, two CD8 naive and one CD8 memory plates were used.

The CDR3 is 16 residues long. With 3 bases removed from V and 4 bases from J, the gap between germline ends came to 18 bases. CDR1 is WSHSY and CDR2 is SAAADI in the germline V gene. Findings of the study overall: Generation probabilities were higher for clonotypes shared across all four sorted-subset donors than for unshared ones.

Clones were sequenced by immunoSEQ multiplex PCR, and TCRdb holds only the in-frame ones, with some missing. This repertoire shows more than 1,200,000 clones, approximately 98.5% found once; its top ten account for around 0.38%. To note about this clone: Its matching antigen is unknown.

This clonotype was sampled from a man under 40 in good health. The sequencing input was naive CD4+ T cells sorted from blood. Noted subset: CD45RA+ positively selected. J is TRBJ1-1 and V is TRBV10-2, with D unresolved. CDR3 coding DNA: TGCGCCAGCAGTGAAAGGCAGGACCAAGAGGGCACTGAAGCTTTCTTT. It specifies CASSERQDQEGTEAFF.